This T cell receptor beta chain was sequenced in a study of Graves' ophthalmopathy and Graves' hyperthyroidism. Study details: Blood was drawn at initial diagnosis, before any treatment. Study outcomes and limitations: Among thyroid clonotypes expanded above 0.001 frequency, most also appeared in blood. The model predicted progression of ophthalmopathy with a sensitivity of more than 60%, and its specificity was around 72%.

The V gene lost 4 bases and the J gene lost 7 bases, with 13 bases spanning the gap. Germline loops: CDR1 WSHSY, CDR2 SAAADI. The CDR3 has 13 amino acids. The TCR beta CDR3 regions underwent amplification from RNA transcripts. RT-PCR with HTBI primers came first, then second-round multiplex PCR. TCRdb re-called the multiplex PCR reads through MiXCR, storing one row per CDR3 protein. The sample consists of 500,000 to 800,000 distinct CDR3 sequences, 35% to 50% of them appearing once. With regard to this clonotype: Its antigen is currently unknown.

Donors with ophthalmopathy: moderate-to-severe activity, CAS ≥3, NOSPECS ≥4, duration under 3 months. The genes are TRBV10-2 and TRBJ2-5; possibly TRBD1 for D (5 bases). The sequence was collected from an adult man with Graves' ophthalmopathy. Sequenced input: peripheral blood. In DNA, the CDR3 is TGCGCCAGCAGTGCGACAGCTCCGGGGACCCAGTACTTC. This encodes CASSATAPGTQYF.